This T cell receptor (beta chain) is drawn from a study of CD8+CD57+ T cells in acquired aplastic anemia. Germline V lookup: CDR1 SNHLY, CDR2 FYNNEI. This CDR3 contains 16 residues. J was trimmed by 4 bases and V by 9 bases; bases with no gene match: 13. TCR beta VDJ and CDR3 profiles were obtained from a genomic DNA template. TCRdb reanalysed the reads using MiXCR and keeps one entry per CDR3 protein. In the table there are hundreds of thousands of distinct CDR3 sequences, 55% to 75% of which are singletons. The receptor was derived from a human donor in good health, serving as a control. The chain combines TRBV2 with TRBJ2-1, with 9 bases lining up with TRBD1. The sample was sorted CD4+, CD8+, or CD8+CD57+ T cells (not recorded which) from PBMCs. CDR3 nucleotides: TGTGCCAGTAGTATGGACAGGGGAGGACAATACAATGAGCAGTTCTTC. Amino acid sequence: CASSMDRGGQYNEQFF. Full variable domain (rest looked up from reference TRBV2 and TRBJ2-1): EPEVTQTPSHQVTQMGQEVILRCVPISNHLYFYWYRQILGQKVEFLVSFYNNEISEKSEIFDDQFSVERPDGSNFTLKIRSTKLEDSAMYFCASSMDRGGQYNEQFFGPGTRLTVL.